The rows below give T cell receptor beta chains drawn from one sample of a study of CD8 T cells in ankylosing spondylitis. TCRdb independently ran MiXCR on the 5' RACE reads; one entry per CDR3 protein. The table lists 400,000 to 450,000 distinct CDR3 sequences, 15% to 20% of them singletons. Sequenced: blood, either unsorted or a sorted T cell fraction (not recorded which). These receptors originate from a male donor with ankylosing spondylitis. Both conserved end residues are part of each CDR3. Fields, in order: clone size, D gene, J gene, V gene, CDR3 DNA, CDR3 protein. The D gene is left open where the match is weak. Clone size, where shown, is once, few, many, or a class for clones that have expanded.

size: NA
D: TRBD1
J: TRBJ1-1
V: TRBV12-3/TRBV12-4
DNA: TGTGCCAGCAGTACCGGGACAGGGTACACTGAAGCTTTCTTT
CDR3: CASSTGTGYTEAFF

size: few
D: NA
J: TRBJ2-5
V: TRBV4-2
DNA: TGTGCCAGCAGCCACCCGGAGACCCAGTACTTC
CDR3: CASSHPETQYF

size: NA
D: NA
J: TRBJ2-7
V: TRBV6-5
DNA: TGTGCCAGCAGGTCCGAGGGGTACGAGCAGTACTTC
CDR3: CASRSEGYEQYF

size: NA
D: TRBD1
J: TRBJ1-4
V: TRBV18
DNA: TGTGCCAGCTCACTACAGACAGGGACTAATGAAAAACTGTTTTTT
CDR3: CASSLQTGTNEKLFF

size: NA
D: NA
J: TRBJ2-5
V: TRBV18
DNA: TGTGCCAGCTCACCCCCACCGACAGGGGAGGGAGAGACCCAGTACTTC
CDR3: CASSPPPTGEGETQYF

size: few
D: NA
J: TRBJ2-7
V: TRBV11-3
DNA: TGTGCCAGCAGCCCACCTGGGGCAGGGATGACCTACGAGCAGTACTTC
CDR3: CASSPPGAGMTYEQYF

size: NA
D: TRBD1
J: TRBJ1-2
V: TRBV29-1
DNA: TGCAGCGTGCGGACAGGGCAGTGGACGGGATATGGCTACACCTTC
CDR3: CSVRTGQWTGYGYTF

size: few
D: NA
J: TRBJ1-3
V: TRBV9
DNA: TGTGCCAGCAGCTCTGGAACCATGAACACCATATATTTT
CDR3: CASSSGTMNTIYF

size: few
D: NA
J: TRBJ2-7
V: TRBV9
DNA: TGTGCCAGCAGCCCAACGGACCCGGCCTACGAGCAGTACTTC
CDR3: CASSPTDPAYEQYF

size: few
D: NA
J: TRBJ2-1
V: TRBV7-2
DNA: TGTGCCAGCAGCTTAAATCCGAGCTCCTACAATGAGCAGTTCTTC
CDR3: CASSLNPSSYNEQFF

size: many
D: TRBD1
J: TRBJ1-5
V: TRBV18
DNA: TGTGCCAGCTCACTGACAGGGGGAAATAGCAATCAGCCCCAGCATTTT
CDR3: CASSLTGGNSNQPQHF

size: NA
D: NA
J: TRBJ2-5
V: TRBV6-5
DNA: TGTGCCAGCACTTCGTTAAACCAAGAGACCCAGTACTTC
CDR3: CASTSLNQETQYF

size: NA
D: NA
J: TRBJ2-3
V: TRBV6-5
DNA: TGTGCCAGCAGTTACGGCGGCCGCACAGATACGCAGTATTTT
CDR3: CASSYGGRTDTQYF

size: few
D: NA
J: TRBJ1-2
V: TRBV6-1
DNA: TGTGCCAGCAGTCCCCTCCTGGGGGGCGCAGGGGGCTACACCTTC
CDR3: CASSPLLGGAGGYTF

size: NA
D: TRBD2
J: TRBJ2-1
V: TRBV7-6
DNA: TGTGCCAGCAGCTGGCCCGGGACTAGAATAGAGGGTGAGCAGTTCTTC
CDR3: CASSWPGTRIEGEQFF

size: NA
D: NA
J: TRBJ2-2
V: TRBV11-2
DNA: TGTGCCAGCAACACACATACCGGGGAGCTGTTTTTT
CDR3: CASNTHTGELFF

size: NA
D: TRBD2
J: TRBJ2-7
V: TRBV7-9
DNA: TGTGCCAGCGGGACTAGTATCTACGAGCAGTACTTC
CDR3: CASGTSIYEQYF

size: NA
D: NA
J: TRBJ2-7
V: TRBV9
DNA: TGTGCCAGCAGCGTAGCTACCGGGAGCTCCTACGAGCAGTACTTC
CDR3: CASSVATGSSYEQYF

size: NA
D: TRBD2
J: TRBJ2-5
V: TRBV20-1
DNA: TGCAGTGCTAGATTTAGCGGGGGGGAGGAGACCCAGTACTTC
CDR3: CSARFSGGEETQYF

size: NA
D: TRBD1
J: TRBJ2-3
V: TRBV5-1
DNA: TGCGCCAGCAGCCAGACAGGGGACCCTCTACCCTCCACAGATACGCAGTATTTT
CDR3: CASSQTGDPLPSTDTQYF

size: few
D: TRBD2
J: TRBJ2-5
V: TRBV24-1
DNA: TGTGCCACCAGTGACCCTAGCGGGCCTAAGGTGACCCAGTACTTC
CDR3: CATSDPSGPKVTQYF

size: few
D: TRBD2
J: TRBJ2-1
V: TRBV7-9
DNA: TGTGCCAGCAGCCGGGGGGGGGCCCGGGTCGATGAGCAGTTCTTC
CDR3: CASSRGGARVDEQFF

size: NA
D: NA
J: TRBJ1-1
V: TRBV6-1
DNA: TGTGCCAGCAACCAGCGGAAAGTAGCCTCAATGAACACTGAAGCTTTCTTT
CDR3: CASNQRKVASMNTEAFF

size: few
D: NA
J: TRBJ1-1
V: TRBV19
DNA: TGTGCCAGTAGGAAGGTTATGAACACTGAAGCTTTCTTT
CDR3: CASRKVMNTEAFF

size: few
D: TRBD1
J: TRBJ2-3
V: TRBV5-6
DNA: TGTGCCAGCAGCTTGTTGGGACAGGGTGGGGATACGCAGTATTTT
CDR3: CASSLLGQGGDTQYF

size: many
D: NA
J: TRBJ1-1
V: TRBV20-1
DNA: TGCAGTGCTAGAGATCCCCCGGGACCTGAAGCTTTCTTT
CDR3: CSARDPPGPEAFF

size: many
D: NA
J: TRBJ1-1
V: TRBV10-3
DNA: TGTGCCATCAGTGAGTCTTACAGAACGGGAAACACTGAAGCTTTCTTT
CDR3: CAISESYRTGNTEAFF

size: few
D: NA
J: TRBJ2-1
V: TRBV10-1
DNA: TGCGCCAGCAGTGAGTCGTGGTCCGGTGAGCAGTTCTTC
CDR3: CASSESWSGEQFF

size: many
D: TRBD2
J: TRBJ2-1
V: TRBV20-1
DNA: TGCAGTGCTTTAACCCCTAGCGGGGGGACCTACAATGAGCAGTTCTTC
CDR3: CSALTPSGGTYNEQFF

size: many
D: NA
J: TRBJ2-6
V: TRBV12-3/TRBV12-4
DNA: TGTGCCAGCACCATTGCTCTATCCGGGGCCAACGTCCTGACTTTC
CDR3: CASTIALSGANVLTF

size: many
D: TRBD1
J: TRBJ1-2
V: TRBV5-1
DNA: TGCGCCAGCAGCTTCGGACAGGGTAGAGGCTACACCTTC
CDR3: CASSFGQGRGYTF

size: few
D: NA
J: TRBJ1-2
V: TRBV5-1
DNA: TGCGCCAGCAGCTTGGAGGCAGCCCGAGCCGGCACCTTC
CDR3: CASSLEAARAGTF

size: NA
D: NA
J: TRBJ1-4
V: TRBV7-9
DNA: TGTGCCAGCAGCTTCGCAGATCGGCGCGAAAAACTGTTTTTT
CDR3: CASSFADRREKLFF

size: NA
D: NA
J: TRBJ2-3
V: TRBV5-1
DNA: TGCGCCAGCTCACAGGATACCCTCCGGGATACGCAGTATTTT
CDR3: CASSQDTLRDTQYF

size: few
D: NA
J: TRBJ2-7
V: TRBV20-1
DNA: TGCAGTGCTAGCTACTTAGCGCGAGTCGAGCAGTACTTC
CDR3: CSASYLARVEQYF

size: NA
D: TRBD1
J: TRBJ2-1
V: TRBV7-2
DNA: TGTGCCAGCAGAACAGACAGGGGGCGTTACAATGAGCAGTTCTTC
CDR3: CASRTDRGRYNEQFF

size: many
D: NA
J: TRBJ2-5
V: TRBV20-1
DNA: TGCAGTGCTAGTTTCCCAATAAACAGGGGGGGCCAAGAGACCCAGTACTTC
CDR3: CSASFPINRGGQETQYF

size: NA
D: NA
J: TRBJ1-1
V: TRBV18
DNA: TGTGCCAGCTCACTTTTGTTGGGGGACACTGAAGCTTTCTTT
CDR3: CASSLLLGDTEAFF

size: NA
D: NA
J: TRBJ2-7
V: TRBV7-9
DNA: TGTGCCAGCAGCATACATTTGGGCGAGCAGTACTTC
CDR3: CASSIHLGEQYF

size: few
D: NA
J: TRBJ2-6
V: TRBV5-1
DNA: TGCGCCAGCAGCTTGGGGGACACCTCTGGGGCCAACGTCCTGACTTTC
CDR3: CASSLGDTSGANVLTF

size: NA
D: NA
J: TRBJ2-5
V: TRBV20-1
DNA: TGCAGTGCAGTACCATCCTACCAAGAGACCCAGTACTTC
CDR3: CSAVPSYQETQYF

size: many
D: TRBD2
J: TRBJ2-1
V: TRBV5-1
DNA: TGCGCCAGCAGCAATTCGGGGGGGTCAAATGAGCAGTTCTTC
CDR3: CASSNSGGSNEQFF

size: NA
D: NA
J: TRBJ1-1
V: TRBV5-1
DNA: TGCGCCAGCAGCTCGGACCCAGGGGCGCGAAGCACTGAAGCTTTCTTT
CDR3: CASSSDPGARSTEAFF

size: NA
D: NA
J: TRBJ1-2
V: TRBV7-9
DNA: TGTGCCAGCAGCTTAAATCTGAGGACTCCCTATGGCTACACCTTC
CDR3: CASSLNLRTPYGYTF

size: NA
D: NA
J: TRBJ1-6
V: TRBV12-3/TRBV12-4
DNA: TGTGCCAGCAGTTTAATGGGCAGGGAAAATTCACCCCTCCACTTT
CDR3: CASSLMGRENSPLHF

size: few
D: TRBD2
J: TRBJ2-3
V: TRBV20-1
DNA: TGCAGTGCTAGAGGACTAGCGGGTGGAACAGATACGCAGTATTTT
CDR3: CSARGLAGGTDTQYF